One sample yielded the 25 T cell receptor beta chains listed below, sequenced in a study of blood T cell repertoires in COVID-19. Generated by immunoSEQ multiplex PCR, the TCRdb table keeps only in-frame clones and is missing some. The data hold fewer than 200,000 clones, with under 85% observed a single time. Sequenced: peripheral blood. Every receptor here comes from a woman aged 80 or over with acute or convalescent COVID-19.

The gene calls are TRBV4-3 and TRBJ1-4, with no clear D. With 1 base removed from V and 4 bases from J, the gap between germline ends came to 13 bases. Germline CDR1 LGHNA, CDR2 YSLEER. The CDR3 covers 16 residues. The chain's CDR3 is CASSQVLGGNNEKLFF. The CDR3 DNA follows: TGCGCCAGCAGCCAAGTCCTGGGAGGGAATAATGAAAAACTGTTTTTT.

In its sample, this clone was seen once. The chain links TRBV19 to TRBJ1-6; 8 bases align to TRBD1. The CDR3 is 13 residues long. The germline CDR1 and CDR2 sequences are LNHDA and SQIVND (reference sequence). V lost 10 bases and J lost 8; bases outside the gene matches: 7. The CDR3 loop reads CATKGQADSPLHF. The CDR3 DNA is TGTGCCACCAAGGGACAGGCCGATTCACCCCTCCACTTT.

The rearrangement links TRBV11-2 to TRBJ1-1; possibly TRBD1 for D (5 bases). This CDR3 has 14 amino acids. CDR1 is SGHAT, CDR2 FQNNGV, per germline. V lost 3 bases, J lost 4 bases, and 12 bases lay in between. CDR3 nucleotides: TGTGCCAGCAGCTTCGGGGGGGGAGCCACTGAAGCTTTCTTT. This translates into CASSFGGGATEAFF.

The chain has TRBV11-1 and TRBJ2-5, with TRBD2 matching 7 bases. This CDR3 spans 15 amino acids. The germline V gene encodes CDR1 SGHAT and CDR2 FQDESV (reference sequence). The ends lost 1 base at V and 5 bases at J; junction bases unmatched: 7. The CDR3 protein is CASSLGLGGGETQYF. DNA of the CDR3: TGTGCCAGCAGCTTAGGCCTGGGCGGGGGTGAGACCCAGTACTTC.

The chain uses TRBV19 and TRBJ1-3; D remains ambiguous. Germline CDR1 LNHDA, CDR2 SQIVND (reference sequence). V was clipped by 6 bases and J by 4 bases, with 13 bases between them. This CDR3 region has 14 residues. The CDR3 loop is CASRRNLPGNTIYF. CDR3 bases: TGTGCCAGTAGGAGAAATCTCCCCGGAAACACCATATATTTT.

The chain joins TRBV9 to TRBJ1-1, with TRBD1 as a possible D gene (6 bases). Germline loops: CDR1 SGDLS, CDR2 YYNGEE. Between the trimmed V and J ends, which lost 3 bases and 2 bases, there was a span of 14 bases. The CDR3 spans 15 residues. The CDR3 bases are TGTGCCAGCAGCGCATGGGGACACCTCAACACTGAAGCTTTCTTT. Amino acid sequence: CASSAWGHLNTEAFF.

V is TRBV19 and J is TRBJ2-1, with 14 bases fitting TRBD2. CDR1 is LNHDA and CDR2 is SQIVND in the germline V gene (reference sequence). The CDR3 has 15 amino acids. Trimming at V came to 4 bases and at J to 8 bases, leaving 4 bases not matched to a gene. The CDR3 DNA sequence: TGTGCCAGTAGTACGACTAGCGGGGGGGGTTATGAGCAGTTCTTC. Translation: CASSTTSGGGYEQFF.

This clone was detected only a few times. This sequence joins TRBV19 and TRBJ1-6; 7 bases agree with TRBD1. The CDR3 has 15 amino acids. V gave up 4 bases and J gave up 6 bases; unmatched junction bases: 6. CDR1 and CDR2 from the germline V gene are LNHDA and SQIVND (reference sequence). The CDR3 sequence: CASSTTTGSNSPLHF. In DNA form, the CDR3 reads TGTGCCAGTAGTACCACGACAGGGAGTAATTCACCCCTCCACTTT.

The chain links TRBV19 to TRBJ1-1; 7 positions match TRBD1. Germline V gene lookup returns CDR1 LNHDA and CDR2 SQIVND (reference sequence). The CDR3 is 16 residues long. V lost 4 bases and J lost 1; bases outside the gene matches: 9. The CDR3 here is CASSTPGTGANTEAFF. DNA of the CDR3: TGTGCCAGTAGTACGCCTGGAACAGGGGCGAACACTGAAGCTTTCTTT.

V gene TRBV19 combines with J gene TRBJ1-1, with 7 bases fitting TRBD1. With V trimmed by 7 bases and J by 5 bases, 13 bases remained unmatched. Germline assignment: CDR1 LNHDA and CDR2 SQIVND (reference sequence). The CDR3 loop spans 15 amino acids. CDR3 loop: CASIPSRTGWTEAFF. DNA of the CDR3: TGTGCCAGTATTCCCTCGAGGACAGGTTGGACTGAAGCTTTCTTT. The full variable domain, in which reference TRBV19 and TRBJ1-1 provide the parts outside the CDR3, is DGGITQSPKYLFRKEGQNVTLSCEQNLNHDAMYWYRQDPGQGLRLIYYSQIVNDFQKGDIAEGYSVSREKKESFPLTVTSAQKNPTAFYLCASIPSRTGWTEAFFGQGTRLTVV.

This chain joins TRBV10-1 and TRBJ2-3; possible D gene TRBD1, 6 bases. V shed 1 base and J shed 3 bases, with 11 bases lying between them. CDR1 and CDR2 (germline): WNHNN, SYGVQD (reference sequence). The length of the CDR3 is 15 residues. CDR3 nucleotides: TGCGCCAGCAGTGAGTGGGCAGGGGTGACAGATACGCAGTATTTT. Amino acids: CASSEWAGVTDTQYF.

This clone was seen just once. CDR3 residues: CASSLGGASGYTF. Written as DNA, the CDR3 is TGTGCCAGCAGTTTGGGGGGGGCCTCTGGCTACACCTTC. The chain recombines TRBV12-3 or TRBV12-4 with TRBJ1-2; TRBD1 might be the D (6 bases). The CDR3 contains 13 residues. Trimming took off 3 bases at V and 7 bases at J, with 12 bases between the two ends.

The gene calls are TRBV7-8 and TRBJ1-2, with 11 bases fitting TRBD1. Losses at the gene ends were 1 base for V and 4 bases for J; bases not matched to a gene: 5. Germline CDR1 reads SGHVS; CDR2 reads FQNEAQ. The CDR3 covers 16 residues. CDR3 DNA sequence: TGTGCCAGCAGCTTAGGCGCCGGGACAGGGGGCTATGGCTACACCTTC. As protein: CASSLGAGTGGYGYTF.

This clone occurred a few times. The chain links TRBV7-9 to TRBJ2-5; 8 nucleotides align to TRBD2. The CDR3 runs to 16 residues. Germline V gives CDR1 SEHNR, CDR2 FQNEAQ (reference sequence). V was clipped by 3 bases and J by 1 base; unmatched bases: 7. The CDR3 DNA reads TGTGCCAGCAGCTTTAGCGGGGCTCCAATCCAAGAGACCCAGTACTTC. This encodes CASSFSGAPIQETQYF.

The CDR3 spells CASSFGSGRTYEQYF. In DNA form, the CDR3 reads TGTGCCAGCAGTTTCGGTAGCGGGAGGACCTACGAGCAGTACTTC. The chain combines TRBV28 with TRBJ2-7; TRBD2 matches at 10 bases. This CDR3 spans 15 amino acids. Germline trimming cut 3 bases from V and 2 bases from J; bases unmatched to any gene: 4. Germline CDR1 and CDR2: MDHEN and SYDVKM.

The chain has TRBV5-4 and TRBJ2-1; possible D gene TRBD1, 6 bases. The CDR3 sequence is 15 residues long. V lost 0 bases to trimming and J lost 8 bases, with 15 bases between them. CDR1 is SGHNT and CDR2 is YYREEE in the germline V gene (reference sequence). CDR3 amino acids: CASSLDTSPGDEQFF. The DNA for the CDR3 is TGTGCCAGCAGCTTGGATACCTCTCCAGGGGATGAGCAGTTCTTC.

This clone came up once. This chain joins TRBV18 and TRBJ2-7; TRBD1 might be the D (6 bases). Germline V gives CDR1 KGHSH, CDR2 LQKENI. Trimming removed 3 bases from V and 7 bases from J, with 16 bases in between. This CDR3 has 14 amino acids. The CDR3 sequence is CASSPRDNGVEQYF. The DNA of the CDR3 is TGTGCCAGCTCACCCCGGGACAACGGTGTAGAGCAGTACTTC.

The chain couples TRBV7-8 to TRBJ2-2; D unclear. V lost 5 bases, J lost 0 bases, and 19 bases lay in between. From germline, CDR1 is SGHVS and CDR2 FQNEAQ. This CDR3 contains 18 residues. CDR3 amino acids: CASSQMAPLFANTGELFF. CDR3 sequence (DNA): TGTGCCAGCAGCCAAATGGCTCCCCTGTTCGCGAACACCGGGGAGCTGTTTTTT.

The gene calls are TRBV28 and TRBJ1-5; the D is unclear. Germline V gene sequence: CDR1 MDHEN, CDR2 SYDVKM. The CDR3 loop spans 14 amino acids. V lost 4 bases and J 1 base, leaving 8 bases between the germline ends. The CDR3 DNA follows: TGTGCCAGCAGTTCATACCGGAGCAATCAGCCCCAGCATTTT. It is translated as CASSSYRSNQPQHF.

This chain links TRBV19 with TRBJ1-2; 10 positions match TRBD1. Germline values: CDR1 LNHDA, CDR2 SQIVND (reference sequence). The CDR3 contains 14 residues. V was pared by 5 bases and J by 5 bases, with 5 bases of the junction left unmatched. CDR3 residues: CASSLRDRGYGYTF. In DNA, the CDR3 is TGTGCCAGTAGTCTTCGGGACAGGGGTTATGGCTACACCTTC.

The gene calls are TRBV5-6 and TRBJ2-7; D is perhaps TRBD2 (5 bases). The V end was cut by 1 base, the J end by 5 bases, with 25 bases between. The CDR3 consists of 18 residues. Germline V gene data show CDR1 as SGHDT and CDR2 as YYEEEE. The CDR3 region has the DNA TGTGCCAGCAGCTTGCGGGTTCAGGTTTTGGGGAGTAGAGACGAGCAGTACTTC. It specifies CASSLRVQVLGSRDEQYF. Variable domain in full (rest from reference TRBV5-6 and TRBJ2-7): DAGVTQSPTHLIKTRGQQVTLRCSPKSGHDTVSWYQQALGQGPQFIFQYYEEEERQRGNFPDRFSGHQFPNYSSELNVNALLLGDSALYLCASSLRVQVLGSRDEQYFGPGTRLTVT.

Written as DNA, the CDR3 is TGTGCCTGGAGTGCCCTGGGACAGGGGCTCGTCGGGGAGCTGTTTTTT. This sequence encodes CAWSALGQGLVGELFF. The chain has TRBV30 and TRBJ2-2; the match to TRBD1 covers 10 bases. Germline V gives CDR1 GTSNPN, CDR2 SVGIG (reference sequence). The V segment lost 1 base and the J segment 7 bases; nucleotides outside the gene matches: 9. This CDR3 spans 16 amino acids.

This clone was detected only once. This chain connects TRBV7-2 to TRBJ2-1; D might be TRBD1 (7 bases). Trimming took 4 bases from V and 8 from J, leaving 18 bases between them. CDR1 is SGHTA, CDR2 FQGNSA, per germline. There are 15 residues in the CDR3. The CDR3 nucleotides are TGTGCCAGCAGCTCAAGGTCAGGGGGGTTGGATGAGCAGTTCTTC. The encoded protein is CASSSRSGGLDEQFF.

The chain employs TRBV6-2 or TRBV6-3 and TRBJ2-7; 7 bases are a match to TRBD2. The germline gives CDR1 MNHEY, CDR2 SVGEGT. V was pared by 6 bases and J by 1 base, with 6 bases of the junction left unmatched. CDR3 length: 14 residues. CDR3 in DNA: TGTGCCAGCAGCCCCGGGGGGTCTTCCTACGAGCAGTACTTC. Its protein is CASSPGGSSYEQYF.

V and J are TRBV2 and TRBJ1-5, with TRBD1 as a possible D gene (5 bases). Deletions cut 6 bases from V and 4 bases from J, with 16 bases between. In germline, CDR1 is SNHLY, CDR2 FYNNEI. This CDR3 comprises 15 residues. The CDR3 reads CASRDWGTSNQPQHF. The DNA of the CDR3 is TGTGCCAGCAGGGATTGGGGCACCTCTAATCAGCCCCAGCATTTT.